The present T cell receptor (beta chain) was sequenced within a study of long-term antiretroviral therapy in people with HIV. This CDR3 contains 15 residues. V shed 2 bases, J shed 9 bases, and the junction held 5 bases outside the gene matches. Germline CDR1 reads MGHRA; CDR2 reads YSYEKL. Study-level points and caveats: Repertoires in HIV (unlike those of controls) had narrower CDR3 length ranges.

The immunoSEQ assay was v3.0, run at survey level. Sequencing used immunoSEQ multiplex PCR; TCRdb keeps in-frame clones, though not all of them. The data contain tens of thousands of clones, around 83% of them seen just once; the ten biggest clones take up around 24%. In this sample, this clone turned up a few times. The antigen is unknown. Material: unsorted PBMCs, obtained 0.4 years after starting antiretroviral therapy. The V gene is TRBV4-1, the J gene TRBJ1-6; 9 bases are shared with TRBD1. This sequence was found in a man in his fifties with HIV. CDR3 loop: CASSQPGQGGSPLHF. CDR3 nucleotide sequence: TGCGCCAGCAGCCAACCGGGACAGGGTGGTTCACCCCTCCACTTT.